This T cell receptor beta chain was sequenced for a study of T cells in Graves' hyperthyroidism and ophthalmopathy. Only a few counts were recorded for this clonotype. The germline gives CDR1 ENHRY, CDR2 SYGVKD. V was clipped by 8 bases and J by 4 bases, with 17 bases between them. The CDR3 length is 15 residues. Authors of the study amplified TCR beta CDR3 regions from RNA transcripts. The primer set for the first-round RT-PCR of the TCR CDR3 was HTBI. One entry per CDR3 protein results from TCRdb running MiXCR on the multiplex PCR reads. The sample shows around 300,000 distinct CDR3 sequences, approximately 15% of them seen only once.

This receptor was identified in a woman between 25 and 40 years old with Graves' hyperthyroidism. The sample consisted of blood. V and J are TRBV10-3 and TRBJ2-2; a weak D match, TRBD1 (6 bases). The CDR3 DNA reads as TGTGCCATCGGAACCACAGGGCGAGGCACCGGGGAGCTGTTTTTT. It specifies CAIGTTGRGTGELFF.